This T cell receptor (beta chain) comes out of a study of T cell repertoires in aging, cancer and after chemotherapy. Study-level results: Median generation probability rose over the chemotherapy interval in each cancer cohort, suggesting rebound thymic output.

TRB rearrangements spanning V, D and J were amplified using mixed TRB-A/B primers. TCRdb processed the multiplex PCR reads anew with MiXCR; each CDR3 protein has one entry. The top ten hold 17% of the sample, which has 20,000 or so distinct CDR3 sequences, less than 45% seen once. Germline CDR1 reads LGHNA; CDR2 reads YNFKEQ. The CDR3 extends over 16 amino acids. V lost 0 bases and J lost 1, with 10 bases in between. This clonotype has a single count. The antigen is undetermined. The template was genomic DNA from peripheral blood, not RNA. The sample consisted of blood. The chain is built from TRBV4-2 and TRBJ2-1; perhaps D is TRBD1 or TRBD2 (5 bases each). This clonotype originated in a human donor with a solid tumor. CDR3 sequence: CASSQESGGSYNEQFF. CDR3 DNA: TGTGCCAGCAGCCAAGAGTCTGGGGGATCCTACAATGAGCAGTTCTTC.